The 30 T cell receptor beta chains reported below all come from one sample, sequenced in a study of T cells in Graves' hyperthyroidism and ophthalmopathy. The CDR3 regions of TCR beta were amplified from RNA transcripts. RT-PCR in the first round (using the HTBI primer set) targeted the TCR CDR3. TCRdb ran MiXCR on the multiplex PCR reads and lists one entry per CDR3 protein. The data show hundreds of thousands of distinct CDR3 sequences, nearly 45% seen once. Sequencing used peripheral blood or thyroid tissue (not recorded which). All receptors derive from an adult man with Graves' disease, either hyperthyroidism or ophthalmopathy (not recorded which).

This clonotype was detected many times. V gene TRBV10-3 combines with J gene TRBJ1-2; 7 nucleotides align to TRBD1. The CDR3 consists of 15 residues. V lost 2 bases to trimming and J lost 4 bases; unmatched junction nucleotides: 7. Germline lookup yields CDR1 ENHRY and CDR2 SYGVKD. The CDR3 region is CAISEPGRDSYGYTF. CDR3 DNA sequence: TGTGCCATCAGTGAGCCGGGTCGGGACAGCTATGGCTACACCTTC.

The chain couples TRBV20-1 to TRBJ1-6, with D possibly being TRBD1 (5 bases). Germline CDR1 is DFQATT and CDR2 is SNEGSKA (reference sequence). V gave up 1 base and J gave up 0 bases, with 22 bases separating them. CDR3 length: 20 amino acids. The CDR3 nucleotides are TGCAGTGCTAGAGGACCCCTGACAGCTGCCCCGAGCTCCTATAATTCACCCCTCCACTTT. This translates into CSARGPLTAAPSSYNSPLHF.

V is TRBV14 and J is TRBJ1-1, with D hard to call. This CDR3 comprises 13 residues. Germline loops: CDR1 SGHDN, CDR2 FVKESK. The CDR3 sequence is CARNTLRNTEAFF. CDR3 sequence (DNA): TGTGCACGTAACACCCTAAGGAACACTGAAGCTTTCTTT.

On this clonotype itself: A single base separates this from a much larger clone, so it may be a read error. The V call is TRBV10-3, the J call TRBJ2-6; D gene unclear. V was pared by 6 bases and J by 0 bases, with 9 bases between. CDR3 size: 15 residues. CDR1 is ENHRY, CDR2 SYGVKD, per germline. CDR3 nucleotide sequence: TGTGCCATCAGCTCACGGAGCTCTGGGGCCAACGTCCTGACTTTC. Translating gives CAISSRSSGANVLTF.

This clonotype was seen ten or more times. V is TRBV15 and J is TRBJ1-5, with 7 bases fitting TRBD1. The germline gives CDR1 LNHNV, CDR2 YYDKDF (reference sequence). J gave up 7 bases and V 0 bases, and 12 bases lay outside the gene matches. The CDR3 is 17 residues long. CDR3 in DNA: TGTGCCACCAGCAGAGAGCTCCTACAGGGGCCTAAGCAGCCCCAGCATTTT. Translating gives CATSRELLQGPKQPQHF.

This sequence joins TRBV4-1 and TRBJ1-1; 10 nucleotides match TRBD1. The CDR3 totals 13 residues. The germline V gene encodes CDR1 MGHRA and CDR2 YSYEKL. The V and J ends lost 3 bases and 7 bases, in that order; junction bases with no gene match: 2. The CDR3 nucleotides read TGCGCCAGCAGCCATGGACAGGGGGTTGAAGCTTTCTTT. Its translation is CASSHGQGVEAFF.

This chain connects TRBV15 to TRBJ1-4; unclear D gene. CDR3 length: 16 residues. V gave up 3 bases and J gave up 0 bases, with 11 bases separating them. Looked up from germline, CDR1 is LNHNV and CDR2 is YYDKDF (reference sequence). The CDR3 sequence: CATSSVPGTTNEKLFF. The CDR3 DNA sequence: TGTGCCACCAGCAGCGTTCCCGGGACAACTAATGAAAAACTGTTTTTT.

V and J are TRBV9 and TRBJ1-2, with TRBD1 identical over 8 bases. The V gene end was trimmed by 4 bases and the J gene end by 4 bases; junction bases not matched to a gene: 6. In germline, CDR1 is SGDLS, CDR2 YYNGEE. The CDR3 contains 14 residues. CDR3 DNA sequence: TGTGCCAGCAGCTCGGGACAGGCCCTCTATGGCTACACCTTC. This translates into CASSSGQALYGYTF.

The chain uses TRBV25-1 and TRBJ1-4; the D is unclear. Germline CDR1 is MGHDK and CDR2 is SYGVNS. There are 14 residues in the CDR3. In nucleotides, the CDR3 is TGTGCTAGTTATGGCTTTGGGTTTAATGAAAAACTGTTTTTT. Protein product: CASYGFGFNEKLFF.

This clonotype was picked up many times. The genes are TRBV12-3 or TRBV12-4 and TRBJ1-2, with unresolved D. Trimming left V 5 bases short and J 8 bases short, with 15 bases between. This CDR3 has 13 residues. CDR3 amino acids: CASSATERAGYTF. In DNA form, the CDR3 reads TGTGCCAGCAGTGCGACCGAAAGGGCGGGCTACACCTTC.

Many counts were recorded for this clonotype. V gene TRBV29-1 combines with J gene TRBJ1-1; 10 bases are a match to TRBD1. Germline trimming cut 3 bases from V and 10 bases from J; bases unmatched to any gene: 8. The length of the CDR3 is 13 residues. Germline V gives CDR1 SQVTM, CDR2 ANQGSEA. CDR3 nucleotides: TGCAGCGTTGACCCGACAGGGGGCGAAGGAGCTTTCTTT. Its protein is CSVDPTGGEGAFF. Drawing the rest from reference TRBV29-1 and TRBJ1-1, the complete variable domain is SAVISQKPSRDICQRGTSLTIQCQVDSQVTMMFWYRQQPGQSLTLIATANQGSEATYESGFVIDKFPISRPNLTFSTLTVSNMSPEDSSIYLCSVDPTGGEGAFFGQGTRLTVV.

With respect to this clonotype: Relative to the germline gene, one junction end is altered; a read error may explain this. The rearrangement uses TRBV7-2 and TRBJ1-6; D remains ambiguous. Germline V lookup: CDR1 SGHTA, CDR2 FQGNSA. This CDR3 is 16 amino acids long. CDR3 sequence reads: CASSSSQRRYNSPPHF. CDR3 nucleotide sequence: TGTGCCAGCAGCTCATCACAGAGACGGTATAATTCACCCCCCCACTTT. Complete variable domain (other parts from reference TRBV7-2 and TRBJ1-6): GAGVSQSPSNKVTEKGKDVELRCDPISGHTALYWYRQSLGQGLEFLIYFQGNSAPDKSGLPSDRFSAERTGGSVSTLTIQRTQQEDSAVYLCASSSSQRRYNSPPHFGNGTRLTVT.

This clonotype was detected ten times or more. The rearrangement uses TRBV12-3 or TRBV12-4 and TRBJ1-4; tentatively, D is TRBD1 (5 bases). The CDR3 sequence is 12 residues long. Trimming cost V 5 bases and J 8 bases, with 9 bases left between them. This chain's CDR3 is CASSPGLEKLFF. The CDR3 DNA is TGTGCCAGCAGTCCAGGGTTGGAAAAACTGTTTTTT.

The chain couples TRBV20-1 to TRBJ1-2; a weak D match, TRBD1 (6 bases). Looked up from germline, CDR1 is DFQATT and CDR2 is SNEGSKA (reference sequence). V was clipped by 6 bases and J by 8 bases, with 25 bases between them. The CDR3 runs to 15 residues. The CDR3 protein is CSAESAGVVSPGYTF. CDR3 coding DNA: TGCAGTGCCGAATCCGCAGGGGTCGTGAGTCCAGGCTACACCTTC.

This clonotype was counted only a few times. The rearrangement joins TRBV25-1 to TRBJ2-7; D may match TRBD1 or TRBD2 (5 bases each). The CDR3 consists of 14 residues. V lost 6 bases to trimming and J lost 7 bases, with 19 bases between them. CDR1 MGHDK and CDR2 SYGVNS come from the germline V gene. CDR3 protein: CASSRDGTADEQYF. The CDR3 DNA follows: TGTGCCAGCAGCCGGGACGGAACCGCCGATGAGCAGTACTTC.

About this clonotype: A read error may be the cause here, since a much bigger clone is one base away. The chain couples TRBV7-2 to TRBJ2-7, with D possibly being TRBD2 (5 bases). The germline V gene has CDR1 SGHTA and CDR2 FQGNSA. This CDR3 comprises 13 residues. The CDR3 region has the DNA TGTGCCAGCAGCTTATTCGGGAACTACGAGCGGTACTTC. Translation: CASSLFGNYERYF.

A few counts support this clonotype. The chain joins TRBV29-1 to TRBJ1-1; D unclear. V dropped 4 bases and J dropped 0 bases, with 12 bases sitting between them. Germline values: CDR1 SQVTM, CDR2 ANQGSEA. The CDR3 loop spans 14 amino acids. The CDR3 nucleotides read TGCAGCGTTGTTCACTTTCTAGTGAACACTGAAGCTTTCTTT. Translated, it gives CSVVHFLVNTEAFF. Full variable domain (outside the CDR3, taken from reference TRBV29-1 and TRBJ1-1): SAVISQKPSRDICQRGTSLTIQCQVDSQVTMMFWYRQQPGQSLTLIATANQGSEATYESGFVIDKFPISRPNLTFSTLTVSNMSPEDSSIYLCSVVHFLVNTEAFFGQGTRLTVV.

The V and J genes are TRBV29-1 and TRBJ2-5, with D uncertain. Per the germline V gene, CDR1 is SQVTM and CDR2 is ANQGSEA. Trimming pared 2 bases from V and 0 bases from J, leaving 7 bases between. This CDR3 comprises 13 residues. CDR3 nucleotide sequence: TGCAGCGTTGAATTGGGCAACCAAGAGACCCAGTACTTC. It codes for CSVELGNQETQYF.

This rearrangement joins TRBV20-1 to TRBJ2-6; D remains unclear. The CDR3 contains 9 residues. Trimming left V 6 bases short and J 9 bases short, with 3 bases between. The germline V gene has CDR1 DFQATT and CDR2 SNEGSKA (reference sequence). CDR3 DNA: TGCAGTGCGGTCAACGTCCTGACTTTC. It encodes CSAVNVLTF.

This clonotype showed up many times. The genes are TRBV14 and TRBJ1-2; D not certain. Trimming shortened V by 0 bases and J by 5 bases, and 7 bases separated the two germline ends. This CDR3 is built from 13 residues. Germline V lookup: CDR1 SGHDN, CDR2 FVKESK. The CDR3 DNA reads TGTGCCAGCAGCCAAGATTCCAAGTATGGCTACACCTTC. This encodes CASSQDSKYGYTF.

The chain is built from TRBV6-1 and TRBJ2-7; D is uncertain. CDR3 length: 12 residues. Per the germline V gene, CDR1 is MNHNS and CDR2 is SASEGT. Trimming left V 1 base short and J 2 bases short, with 3 bases between. The CDR3 reads CASSEVTYEQYF. DNA for the CDR3: TGTGCCAGCAGTGAAGTGACCTACGAGCAGTACTTC.

As concerns this clonotype: One base away lies a much larger clone, so this may be a sequencing read error. The CDR3 region is CAASGRTDQPQHF. For the CDR3, the DNA is TGTGCCGCCAGTGGCCGGACAGATCAGCCCCAGCATTTT. This sequence joins TRBV24-1 and TRBJ1-5; D perhaps matches TRBD1 (6 bases). Germline lookup yields CDR1 KGHDR and CDR2 SFDVKD. The CDR3 is 13 residues long.

The chain is built from TRBV19 and TRBJ2-2, with 10 positions matching TRBD2. Trimming took 6 bases from V and 4 from J; bases not matched to a gene: 5. CDR1 is LNHDA and CDR2 is SQIVND in the germline V gene (reference sequence). The CDR3 has 15 amino acids. The DNA for the CDR3 is TGTGCCAGTAGGCTAGCGGGAGTTGTCACCGGGGAGCTGTTTTTT. Its translation is CASRLAGVVTGELFF.

This clonotype was recorded many times. The V call is TRBV10-3, the J call TRBJ1-2; D is possibly TRBD1 (5 bases). The CDR3 is 14 residues long. Deletions cut 0 bases from V and 6 bases from J, with 11 bases between. Germline loops: CDR1 ENHRY, CDR2 SYGVKD. The CDR3: CAISESTGPDGYTF. The CDR3 coding sequence is TGTGCCATCAGTGAGTCGACGGGGCCCGATGGCTACACCTTC.

In this sample, this clonotype turned up once. This sequence joins TRBV7-9 and TRBJ2-4, with 10 bases fitting TRBD1. Per germline, CDR1 SEHNR and CDR2 FQNEAQ (reference sequence). CDR3 size: 13 residues. With V trimmed by 5 bases and J by 8 bases, 3 bases remained unmatched. CDR3 protein: CASSDRGLDIQYF. The CDR3, as DNA: TGTGCCAGCAGCGACAGGGGGCTGGACATTCAGTACTTC.

This clonotype was found many times. The V gene is TRBV29-1, the J gene TRBJ1-1, with D hard to call. CDR3 length: 12 amino acids. V dropped 8 bases and J dropped 9 bases, with 19 bases sitting between them. Per germline, CDR1 SQVTM and CDR2 ANQGSEA. CDR3 DNA sequence: TGCAGCCACCGTGGGAGCACCTCCCAAGCTTTCTTT. It translates to CSHRGSTSQAFF. Looking up the rest from reference TRBV29-1 and TRBJ1-1 gives the full variable domain: SAVISQKPSRDICQRGTSLTIQCQVDSQVTMMFWYRQQPGQSLTLIATANQGSEATYESGFVIDKFPISRPNLTFSTLTVSNMSPEDSSIYLCSHRGSTSQAFFGQGTRLTVV.

This sequence joins TRBV7-9 and TRBJ2-5; 8 nucleotides line up with TRBD2. The germline gives CDR1 SEHNR, CDR2 FQNEAQ (reference sequence). CDR3 length: 15 amino acids. V trimming: 7 bases; J trimming: 5 bases; junction bases outside the gene matches: 12. The CDR3 DNA reads TGTGCCAGCACCCCGGCGTTTCGCGGGGGGGAGACCCAGTACTTC. Its translation is CASTPAFRGGETQYF.

A word on this clonotype: Because it lacks the conserved phenylalanine or tryptophan at the end, this CDR3 is likely a read error. Because the CDR3's place on the DNA is in doubt, the DNA is left out and the CDR3 is given as listed by TCRdb. The chain recombines TRBV2 with TRBJ2-7; the table's D call, TRBD1, has no DNA check behind it. From germline, CDR1 is SNHLY and CDR2 FYNNEI. The CDR3 has 16 residues if both end residues are counted. The CDR3 loop is CASNLRTGLTATSSTS.

CDR3 in DNA: TGCGCCAGCAGCTTCGGACAGGGAAAAACTGAAGCTTTCTTT. This gives the protein CASSFGQGKTEAFF. The rearrangement joins TRBV5-1 to TRBJ1-1, with TRBD1 identical over 8 bases. CDR3 length equals 14 residues. V dropped 2 bases and J dropped 5; count of bases not matched to a gene: 5. Germline V gene sequence: CDR1 SGHRS, CDR2 YFSETQ.

This clonotype was counted only a few times. Possible read error: a much larger clone is one base away. The chain is built from TRBV24-1 and TRBJ1-2; possibly TRBD1 for D (6 bases). V was cut by 5 bases and J by 7 bases, with 19 bases left in between. The CDR3 sequence is 15 residues long. In germline, CDR1 is KGHDR, CDR2 SFDVKD. The CDR3 here is CATSGPGRGASGYTF. The CDR3 bases are TGTGCCACCAGTGGACCGGGACGGGGGGCAAGTGGCTACACCTTC.